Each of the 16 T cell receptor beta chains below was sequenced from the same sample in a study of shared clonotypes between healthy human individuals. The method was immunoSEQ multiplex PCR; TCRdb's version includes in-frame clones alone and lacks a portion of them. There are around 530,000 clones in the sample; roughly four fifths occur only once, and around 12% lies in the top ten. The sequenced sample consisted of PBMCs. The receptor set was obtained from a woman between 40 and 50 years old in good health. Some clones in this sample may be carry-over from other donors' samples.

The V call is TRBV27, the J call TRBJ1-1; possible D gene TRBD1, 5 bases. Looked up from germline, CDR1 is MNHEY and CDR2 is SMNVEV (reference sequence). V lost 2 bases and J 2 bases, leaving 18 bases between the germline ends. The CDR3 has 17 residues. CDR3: CASSLTLPGQGNTEAFF. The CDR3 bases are TGTGCCAGCAGTTTAACTCTCCCCGGACAAGGAAACACTGAAGCTTTCTTT.

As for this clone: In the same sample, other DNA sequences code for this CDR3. CDR3 sequence (DNA): TGCAGCGGAGGGACAGGGGGCGGACAAGAGACCCAGTACTTC. Translated: CSGGTGGGQETQYF. The genes are TRBV29-1 and TRBJ2-5; 12 positions match TRBD1. This CDR3 comprises 14 residues. Germline CDR1 and CDR2: SQVTM and ANQGSEA. The V gene end was trimmed by 7 bases and the J gene end by 2 bases; junction bases not matched to a gene: 5.

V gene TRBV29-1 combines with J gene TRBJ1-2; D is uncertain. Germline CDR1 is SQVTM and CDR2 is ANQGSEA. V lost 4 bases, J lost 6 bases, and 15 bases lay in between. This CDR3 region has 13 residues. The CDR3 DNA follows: TGCAGCGTTGCGCAATTCTCTACGGATGGCTACACCTTC. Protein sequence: CSVAQFSTDGYTF.

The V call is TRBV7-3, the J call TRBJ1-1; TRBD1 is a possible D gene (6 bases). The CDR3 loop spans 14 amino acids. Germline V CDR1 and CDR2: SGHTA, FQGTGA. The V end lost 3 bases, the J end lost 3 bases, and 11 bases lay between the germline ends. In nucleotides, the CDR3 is TGTGCCAGCAGCTTGGGCGGGACATACACTGAAGCTTTCTTT. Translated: CASSLGGTYTEAFF.

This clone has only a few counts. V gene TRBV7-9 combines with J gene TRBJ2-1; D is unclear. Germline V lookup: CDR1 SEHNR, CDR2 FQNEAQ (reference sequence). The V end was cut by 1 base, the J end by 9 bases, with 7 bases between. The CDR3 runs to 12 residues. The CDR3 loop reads CASSLVVGEQFF. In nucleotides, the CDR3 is TGTGCCAGCAGCTTAGTTGTAGGTGAGCAGTTCTTC.

The CDR3 DNA is TGCGCCAGCAGCATGGAACCGGGGACGACAGATACGCAGTATTTT. Translating it yields CASSMEPGTTDTQYF. This rearrangement joins TRBV5-1 to TRBJ2-3; TRBD1 or TRBD2 may be the D gene (5 bases each). Per the germline V gene, CDR1 is SGHRS and CDR2 is YFSETQ. The CDR3 totals 15 residues. The ends were cut back, 4 bases at V and 3 bases at J, with 15 bases in the middle.

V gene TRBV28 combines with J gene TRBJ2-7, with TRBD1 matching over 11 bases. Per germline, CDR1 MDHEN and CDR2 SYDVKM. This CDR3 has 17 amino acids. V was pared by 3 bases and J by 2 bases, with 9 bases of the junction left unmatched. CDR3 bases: TGTGCCAGCAGTTTGACGGGGGACAGGGGGTGGCCCTACGAGCAGTACTTC. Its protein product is CASSLTGDRGWPYEQYF.

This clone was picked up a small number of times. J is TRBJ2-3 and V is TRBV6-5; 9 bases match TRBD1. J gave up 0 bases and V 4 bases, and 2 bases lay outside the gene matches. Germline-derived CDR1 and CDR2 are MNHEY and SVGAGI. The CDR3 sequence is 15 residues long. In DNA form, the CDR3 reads TGTGCCAGCAGTTTCGGACAGGGGAGCACAGATACGCAGTATTTT. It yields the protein CASSFGQGSTDTQYF.

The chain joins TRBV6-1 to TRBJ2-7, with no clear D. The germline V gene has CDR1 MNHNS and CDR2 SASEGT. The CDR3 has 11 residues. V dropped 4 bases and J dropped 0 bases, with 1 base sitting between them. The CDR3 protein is CASSGSYEQYF. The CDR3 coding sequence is TGTGCCAGCAGTGGCTCCTACGAGCAGTACTTC.

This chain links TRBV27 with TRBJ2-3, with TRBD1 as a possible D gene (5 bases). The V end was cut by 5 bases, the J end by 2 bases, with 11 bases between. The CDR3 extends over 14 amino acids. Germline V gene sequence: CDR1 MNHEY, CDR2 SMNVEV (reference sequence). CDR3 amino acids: CASSPRTYTDTQYF. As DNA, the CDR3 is TGTGCCAGCAGTCCTCGGACATACACAGATACGCAGTATTTT.

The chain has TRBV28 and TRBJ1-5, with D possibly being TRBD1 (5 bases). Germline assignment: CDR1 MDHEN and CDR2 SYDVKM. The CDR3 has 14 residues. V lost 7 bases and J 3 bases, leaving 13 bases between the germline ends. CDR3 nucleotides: TGTGCCAGCACCGTGGGGCAGATCAATCAGCCCCAGCATTTT. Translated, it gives CASTVGQINQPQHF.

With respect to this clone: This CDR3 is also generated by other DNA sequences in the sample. CDR3 sequence: CAWSPGGTDTQYF. For the CDR3, the DNA is TGTGCCTGGAGTCCGGGAGGGACAGATACGCAGTATTTT. The genes are TRBV30 and TRBJ2-3; 8 bases match TRBD2. CDR3 length equals 13 residues. Losses at the gene ends were 2 bases for V and 3 bases for J; bases not matched to a gene: 1. The V gene's germline CDR1 is GTSNPN and CDR2 SVGIG (reference sequence).

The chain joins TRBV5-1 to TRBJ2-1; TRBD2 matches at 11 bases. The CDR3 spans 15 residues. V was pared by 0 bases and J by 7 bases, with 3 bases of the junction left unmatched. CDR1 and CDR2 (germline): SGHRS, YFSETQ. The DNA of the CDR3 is TGCGCCAGCAGCTTGGTAGCGGGAGGGAGAAATGAGCAGTTCTTC. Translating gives CASSLVAGGRNEQFF.

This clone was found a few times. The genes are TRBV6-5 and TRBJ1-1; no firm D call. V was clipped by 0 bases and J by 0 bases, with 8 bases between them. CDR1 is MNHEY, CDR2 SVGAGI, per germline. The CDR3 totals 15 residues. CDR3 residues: CASSYSNGLNTEAFF. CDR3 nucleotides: TGTGCCAGCAGTTACTCGAATGGGCTGAACACTGAAGCTTTCTTT.

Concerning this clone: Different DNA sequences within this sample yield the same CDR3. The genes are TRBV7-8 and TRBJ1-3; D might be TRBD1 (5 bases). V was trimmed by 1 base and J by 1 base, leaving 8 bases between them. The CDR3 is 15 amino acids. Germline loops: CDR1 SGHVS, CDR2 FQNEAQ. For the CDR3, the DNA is TGTGCCAGCAGCTTAGGCAGGGCTTCTGGAAACACCATATATTTT. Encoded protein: CASSLGRASGNTIYF.

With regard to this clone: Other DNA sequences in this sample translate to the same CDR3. The CDR3 reads CATSRGRPQETQYF. In DNA form, the CDR3 reads TGTGCCACCAGCAGAGGACGACCCCAAGAGACCCAGTACTTC. The chain combines TRBV15 with TRBJ2-5; D gene uncertain. The CDR3 totals 14 residues. Trimming shortened V by 1 base and J by 1 base, and 7 bases separated the two germline ends. Germline V gene sequence: CDR1 LNHNV, CDR2 YYDKDF (reference sequence).